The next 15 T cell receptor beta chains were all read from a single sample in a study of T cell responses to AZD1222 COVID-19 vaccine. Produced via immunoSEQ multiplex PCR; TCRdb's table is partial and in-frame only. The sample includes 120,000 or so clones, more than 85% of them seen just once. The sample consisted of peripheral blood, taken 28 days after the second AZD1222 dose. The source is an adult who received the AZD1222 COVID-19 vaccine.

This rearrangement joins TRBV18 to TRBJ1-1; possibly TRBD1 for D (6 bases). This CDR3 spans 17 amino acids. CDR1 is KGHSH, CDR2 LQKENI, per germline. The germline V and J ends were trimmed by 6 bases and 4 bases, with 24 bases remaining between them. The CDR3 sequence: CASSTTEGGAGGTEAFF. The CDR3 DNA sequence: TGTGCCAGCTCTACCACAGAAGGGGGGGCCGGTGGCACTGAAGCTTTCTTT.

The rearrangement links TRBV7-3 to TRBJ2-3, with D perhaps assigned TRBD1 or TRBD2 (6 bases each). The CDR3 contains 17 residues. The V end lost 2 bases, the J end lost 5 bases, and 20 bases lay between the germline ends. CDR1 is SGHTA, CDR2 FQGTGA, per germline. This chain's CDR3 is CASSLGAGGRGGDTQYF. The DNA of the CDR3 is TGTGCCAGCAGCTTAGGGGCCGGGGGCCGGGGCGGAGATACGCAGTATTTT.

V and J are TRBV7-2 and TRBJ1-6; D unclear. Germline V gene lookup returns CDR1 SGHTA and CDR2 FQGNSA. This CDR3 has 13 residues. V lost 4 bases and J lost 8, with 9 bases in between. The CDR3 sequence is CASSSGRYSPLHF. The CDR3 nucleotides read TGTGCCAGCAGCTCTGGACGGTATTCACCCCTCCACTTT.

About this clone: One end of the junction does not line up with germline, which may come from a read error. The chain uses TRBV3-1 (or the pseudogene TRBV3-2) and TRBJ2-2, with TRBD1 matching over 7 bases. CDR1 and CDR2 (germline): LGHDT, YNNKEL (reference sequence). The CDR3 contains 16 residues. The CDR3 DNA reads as TGTGCCAGCAGCGAAGAGGGGGCAACGAACACCGGGGAGCTGTTTTTT. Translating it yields CASSEEGATNTGELFF.

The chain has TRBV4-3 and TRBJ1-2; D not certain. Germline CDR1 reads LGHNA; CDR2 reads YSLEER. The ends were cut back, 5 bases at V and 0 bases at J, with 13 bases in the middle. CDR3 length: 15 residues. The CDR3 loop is CASSDVGSSNYGYTF. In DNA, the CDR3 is TGCGCCAGCAGCGACGTGGGTAGCTCTAACTATGGCTACACCTTC.

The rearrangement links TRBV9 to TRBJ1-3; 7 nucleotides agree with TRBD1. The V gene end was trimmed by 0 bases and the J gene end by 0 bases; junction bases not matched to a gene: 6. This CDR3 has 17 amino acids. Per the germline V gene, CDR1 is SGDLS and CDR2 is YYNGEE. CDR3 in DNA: TGTGCCAGCAGCGTAGGGGCAGGGGGGAGCTCTGGAAACACCATATATTTT. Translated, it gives CASSVGAGGSSGNTIYF.

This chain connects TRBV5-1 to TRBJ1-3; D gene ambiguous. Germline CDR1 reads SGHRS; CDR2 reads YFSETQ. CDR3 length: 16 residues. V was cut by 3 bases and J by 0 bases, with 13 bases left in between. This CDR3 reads CASSWEGPSSGNTIYF. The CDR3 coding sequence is TGCGCCAGCAGCTGGGAAGGCCCCTCCTCTGGAAACACCATATATTTT.

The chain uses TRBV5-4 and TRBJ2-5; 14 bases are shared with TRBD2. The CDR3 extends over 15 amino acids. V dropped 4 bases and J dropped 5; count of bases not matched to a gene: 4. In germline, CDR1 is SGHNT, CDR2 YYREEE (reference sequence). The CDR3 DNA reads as TGTGCCAGCAGCCTTAGGACTAGCGGGGGGGAGACCCAGTACTTC. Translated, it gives CASSLRTSGGETQYF.

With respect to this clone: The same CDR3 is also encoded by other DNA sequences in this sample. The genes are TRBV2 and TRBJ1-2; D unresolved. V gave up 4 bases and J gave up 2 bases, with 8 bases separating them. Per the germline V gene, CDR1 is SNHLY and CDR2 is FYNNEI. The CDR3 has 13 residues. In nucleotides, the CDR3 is TGTGCCAGCAGTGTGACGGAGAACTATGGCTACACCTTC. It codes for CASSVTENYGYTF.

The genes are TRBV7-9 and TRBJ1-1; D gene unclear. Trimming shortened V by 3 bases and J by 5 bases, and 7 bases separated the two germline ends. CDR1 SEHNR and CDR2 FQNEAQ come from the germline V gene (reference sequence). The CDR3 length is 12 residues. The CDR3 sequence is CASSLGRTEAFF. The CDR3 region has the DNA TGTGCCAGCAGCTTGGGCCGAACTGAAGCTTTCTTT.

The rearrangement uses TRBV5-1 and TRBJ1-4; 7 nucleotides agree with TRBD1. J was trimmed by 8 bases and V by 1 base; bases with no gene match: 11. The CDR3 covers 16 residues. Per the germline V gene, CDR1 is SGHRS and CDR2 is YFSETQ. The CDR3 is CASSLLGRDSTEKLFF. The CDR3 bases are TGCGCCAGCAGCTTGCTAGGGCGGGACAGTACCGAAAAACTGTTTTTT.

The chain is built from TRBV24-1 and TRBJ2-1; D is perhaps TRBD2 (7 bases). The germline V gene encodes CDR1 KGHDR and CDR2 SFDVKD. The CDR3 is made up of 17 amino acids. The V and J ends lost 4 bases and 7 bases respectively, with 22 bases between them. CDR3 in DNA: TGTGCCACCAGTGACCTTACAGGGATCGGGGGGAGGAATGAGCAGTTCTTC. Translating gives CATSDLTGIGGRNEQFF.

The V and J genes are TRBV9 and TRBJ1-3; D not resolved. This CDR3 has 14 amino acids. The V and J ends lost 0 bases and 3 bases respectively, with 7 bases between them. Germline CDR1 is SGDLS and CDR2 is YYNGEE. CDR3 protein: CASSVEYSGNTIYF. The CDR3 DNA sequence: TGTGCCAGCAGCGTAGAGTACAGTGGAAACACCATATATTTT.

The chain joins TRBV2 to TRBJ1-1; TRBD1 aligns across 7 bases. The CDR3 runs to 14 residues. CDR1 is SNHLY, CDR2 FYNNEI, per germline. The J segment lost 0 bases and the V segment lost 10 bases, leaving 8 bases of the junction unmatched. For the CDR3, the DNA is TGTGCCATCGAGACAGGGAACATGAACACTGAAGCTTTCTTT. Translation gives CAIETGNMNTEAFF. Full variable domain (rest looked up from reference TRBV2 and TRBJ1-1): EPEVTQTPSHQVTQMGQEVILRCVPISNHLYFYWYRQILGQKVEFLVSFYNNEISEKSEIFDDQFSVERPDGSNFTLKIRSTKLEDSAMYFCAIETGNMNTEAFFGQGTRLTVV.

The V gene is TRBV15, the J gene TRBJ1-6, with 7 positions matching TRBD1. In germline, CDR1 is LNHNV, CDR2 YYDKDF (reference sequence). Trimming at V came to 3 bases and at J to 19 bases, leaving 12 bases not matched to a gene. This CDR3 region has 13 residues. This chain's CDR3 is CATSSNLGQPGHF. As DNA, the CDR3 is TGTGCCACCAGCAGTAATTTGGGACAGCCTGGTCACTTT.